This T cell receptor (beta chain) was found in a study of technical replicates of blood from a few donors. This CDR3 region has 15 residues. Per the germline V gene, CDR1 is SGHDT and CDR2 is YYEEEE. V lost 2 bases, J lost 5 bases, and 5 bases stayed unmatched. The repertoire was sequenced with immunoSEQ multiplex PCR; TCRdb's copy has only in-frame clones and lacks some. This table has approximately 66,000 clones, roughly 90% appearing once. This rearrangement joins TRBV5-6 to TRBJ2-5; 11 bases align to TRBD2. The clonotype was recovered from a human donor in good health. Some clones in this sample may be carry-over from other donors' samples. The sample was PBMCs. As DNA, the CDR3 is TGTGCCAGCAGCTTCTTAGCGGGGGGGCAGGAGACCCAGTACTTC. Translation gives CASSFLAGGQETQYF. The full variable domain, in which reference TRBV5-6 and TRBJ2-5 provide the parts outside the CDR3, is DAGVTQSPTHLIKTRGQQVTLRCSPKSGHDTVSWYQQALGQGPQFIFQYYEEEERQRGNFPDRFSGHQFPNYSSELNVNALLLGDSALYLCASSFLAGGQETQYFGPGTRLLVL.